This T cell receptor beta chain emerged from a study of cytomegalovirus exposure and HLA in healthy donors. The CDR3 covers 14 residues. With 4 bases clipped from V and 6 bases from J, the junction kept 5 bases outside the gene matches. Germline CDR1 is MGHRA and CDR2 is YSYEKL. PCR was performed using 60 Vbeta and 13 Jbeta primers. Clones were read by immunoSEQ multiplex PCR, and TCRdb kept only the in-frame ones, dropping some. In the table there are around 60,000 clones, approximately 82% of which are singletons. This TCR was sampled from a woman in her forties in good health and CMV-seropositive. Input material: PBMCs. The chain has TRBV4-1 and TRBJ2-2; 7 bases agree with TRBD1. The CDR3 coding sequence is TGCGCCAGCAGCCCCCGACAGGGACCCGGGGAGCTGTTTTTT. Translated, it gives CASSPRQGPGELFF.